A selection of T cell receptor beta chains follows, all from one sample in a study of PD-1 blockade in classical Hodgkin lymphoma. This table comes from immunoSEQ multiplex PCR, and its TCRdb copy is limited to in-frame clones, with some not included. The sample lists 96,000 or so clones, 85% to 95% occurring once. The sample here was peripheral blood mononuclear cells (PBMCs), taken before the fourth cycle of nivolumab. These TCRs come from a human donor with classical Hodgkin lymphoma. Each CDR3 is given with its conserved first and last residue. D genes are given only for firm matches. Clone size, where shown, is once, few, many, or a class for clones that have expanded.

CASSTGTFNSPLHF,TGTGCCAGCAGCACCGGGACATTTAATTCACCCCTCCACTTT,-,TRBV6-1,-,TRBJ1-6,14
CASSPPSLVYEQYF,TGTGCCAGCTCACCACCTTCTTTAGTTTACGAGCAGTACTTC,-,TRBV18,-,TRBJ2-7,14
CASRSRGYEQYF,TGTGCCAGCCGCTCAAGGGGATACGAGCAGTACTTC,-,TRBV2,-,TRBJ2-7,12
CASSTPLNEQFF,TGTGCCAGCAGTACGCCTTTAAATGAGCAGTTCTTC,-,TRBV2,-,TRBJ2-1,12
CASSILEGLGNQPQHF,TGTGCCAGTAGTATCTTGGAGGGCTTGGGCAATCAGCCCCAGCATTTT,-,TRBV19,-,TRBJ1-5,16
CASSLEGVRRVETQYF,TGCGCCAGCAGCTTGGAAGGGGTTCGAAGGGTCGAGACCCAGTACTTC,-,TRBV5-1,-,TRBJ2-5,16
CASSFPTGRVQETQYF,TGTGCCAGCAGCTTCCCGACAGGGAGGGTACAAGAGACCCAGTACTTC,-,TRBV5-5,-,TRBJ2-5,16
CASSLARPNEQFF,TGCGCCAGCAGCTTGGCTAGGCCTAATGAGCAGTTCTTC,-,TRBV5-1,-,TRBJ2-1,13
CASSGTSGRLSSYNEQFF,TGTGCCAGCAGCGGGACTAGCGGGAGGTTGAGCTCCTACAATGAGCAGTTCTTC,TRBD2,TRBV2,-,TRBJ2-1,18
CASSFPPPRGNTEAFF,TGTGCCAGCAGCTTCCCGCCTCCGCGGGGAAACACTGAAGCTTTCTTT,-,TRBV5-4,-,TRBJ1-1,16
CASSVRTSGERLNSTDTQYF,TGTGCCAGCAGCGTACGGACTAGCGGGGAGAGACTTAATAGCACAGATACGCAGTATTTT,TRBD2,TRBV9,once,TRBJ2-3,20
CASSVAPWDQPQHF,TGTGCCAGCAGCGTAGCTCCCTGGGATCAGCCCCAGCATTTT,-,TRBV9,-,TRBJ1-5,14
CASSLSGLEGGSPLHF,TGCGCCAGCAGCTTGTCCGGGTTAGAAGGAGGTTCACCCCTCCACTTT,-,TRBV5-1,-,TRBJ1-6,16
CAWRWQGGGYGYTF,TGTGCCTGGAGGTGGCAGGGGGGTGGTTATGGCTACACCTTC,TRBD1,TRBV30,-,TRBJ1-2,14
CASSGGSFSYNEQFF,TGTGCCAGCAGCGGAGGGAGCTTTAGCTACAATGAGCAGTTCTTC,-,TRBV27,-,TRBJ2-1,15
CATTKAGYHEQYF,TGTGCCACCACCAAAGCGGGATACCACGAGCAGTACTTC,TRBD2,TRBV10-3,-,TRBJ2-7,13